What follows are 10 T cell receptor beta chains derived from one specimen sequenced in a study of blood T cell repertoires in COVID-19. Clones were sequenced by immunoSEQ multiplex PCR, and TCRdb holds only the in-frame ones, with some missing. The sample carries around 180,000 clones, 88% recorded once. The material sequenced was peripheral blood. All receptors come from a man aged 55 to 69 with acute or convalescent COVID-19.

The chain is built from TRBV6-5 and TRBJ1-5, with D tentatively TRBD1 (6 bases). The V and J ends lost 6 bases and 0 bases respectively, with 9 bases between them. The CDR3 extends over 14 amino acids. Germline CDR1 MNHEY, CDR2 SVGAGI. CDR3 sequence (DNA): TGTGCCAGCAGCAGGGGTGATAGCAATCAGCCCCAGCATTTT. As protein: CASSRGDSNQPQHF.

This chain joins TRBV27 and TRBJ1-3; D not certain. The CDR3 consists of 15 residues. Looked up from germline, CDR1 is MNHEY and CDR2 is SMNVEV (reference sequence). The V end lost 6 bases, the J end lost 0 bases, and 12 bases lay between the germline ends. The CDR3 protein is CASSGRSFSGNTIYF. The CDR3 coding sequence is TGTGCCAGCAGCGGCAGGTCTTTCTCTGGAAACACCATATATTTT.

The table lists this clone with a few counts. The rearrangement links TRBV5-1 to TRBJ2-1; 8 nucleotides align to TRBD2. The CDR3 sequence is 15 residues long. Unmatched junction bases numbered 10, after V lost 1 base and J lost 10 bases. Germline V gene sequence: CDR1 SGHRS, CDR2 YFSETQ. In nucleotides, the CDR3 is TGCGCCAGCAGCTTGAAAGCTAGCGGGTTCGGGGAGCAGTTCTTC. Amino acid sequence: CASSLKASGFGEQFF.

The rearrangement links TRBV19 to TRBJ1-6; no clear D. Germline V gives CDR1 LNHDA, CDR2 SQIVND (reference sequence). V was pared by 8 bases and J by 5 bases, with 16 bases between. The CDR3 runs to 15 residues. The DNA of the CDR3 is TGTGCCAGTGCAGGTCGCGGGATTGATAATTCACCCCTCCACTTT. Its translation: CASAGRGIDNSPLHF. The complete variable domain, with remaining parts taken from reference TRBV19 and TRBJ1-6, reads DGGITQSPKYLFRKEGQNVTLSCEQNLNHDAMYWYRQDPGQGLRLIYYSQIVNDFQKGDIAEGYSVSREKKESFPLTVTSAQKNPTAFYLCASAGRGIDNSPLHFGNGTRLTVT.

The CDR3 coding sequence is TGTGCCAGCAGCAGACAGGCCCCTAACTATGGCTACACCTTC. It translates to CASSRQAPNYGYTF. The J gene is TRBJ1-2, the V gene TRBV6-5, with D perhaps TRBD1 (6 bases). This CDR3 region has 14 residues. CDR1 MNHEY and CDR2 SVGAGI come from the germline V gene. V was shortened by 6 bases and J by 0 bases, with 11 bases between the two germline ends.

V usage is TRBV5-1 and J usage is TRBJ1-5, with 11 bases identical to TRBD1. CDR1 and CDR2 (germline): SGHRS, YFSETQ. Trimming removed 6 bases from V and 7 bases from J; junction bases left unmatched: 9. This CDR3 comprises 15 residues. Here the CDR3 reads CASTPGTGGQQPQHF. The CDR3 DNA is TGCGCCAGCACCCCCGGGACAGGGGGTCAACAGCCCCAGCATTTT.

The V and J genes are TRBV5-1 and TRBJ1-1; the match to TRBD1 covers 10 bases. This CDR3 is built from 15 residues. CDR1 and CDR2 from the germline V gene are SGHRS and YFSETQ. The ends lost 4 bases at V and 4 bases at J; junction bases unmatched: 7. The CDR3 is CASSLGQGIPTEAFF. The CDR3 nucleotides read TGCGCCAGCAGCCTGGGACAGGGGATACCCACTGAAGCTTTCTTT.

In this sample, this clone turned up a few times. The chain has TRBV7-9 and TRBJ1-5; a weak D match, TRBD1 (6 bases). Germline CDR1 and CDR2: SEHNR and FQNEAQ (reference sequence). The V and J ends lost 4 bases and 4 bases respectively, with 14 bases between them. The CDR3 is 15 residues long. The DNA of the CDR3 is TGTGCCAGCAGCTACCAAGGACAGAAGAATCAGCCCCAGCATTTT. Protein product: CASSYQGQKNQPQHF. Using reference TRBV7-9 and TRBJ1-5 for the parts outside the CDR3, the full variable domain is DTGVSQNPRHKITKRGQNVTFRCDPISEHNRLYWYRQTLGQGPEFLTYFQNEAQLEKSRLLSDRFSAERPKGSFSTLEIQRTEQGDSAMYLCASSYQGQKNQPQHFGDGTRLSIL.

This clone was counted between two and nine times. J is TRBJ1-3 and V is TRBV6-6; the D gene is possibly TRBD1 (6 bases). Germline V gene data show CDR1 as MNHNY and CDR2 as SVGAGI (reference sequence). There are 15 residues in the CDR3. Trimming removed 8 bases at V and 0 bases at J, with 14 bases between. The CDR3 protein is CASFYTGSSGNTIYF. The CDR3 DNA follows: TGTGCCAGCTTTTACACAGGGAGCTCTGGAAACACCATATATTTT.

The DNA for the CDR3 is TGTGCCAGCAGCACCGGAGCTAATGAAAAACTGTTTTTT. Protein product: CASSTGANEKLFF. This chain links TRBV6-6 with TRBJ1-4; D not certain. V was pared by 6 bases and J by 3 bases, with 8 bases between. The germline V gene has CDR1 MNHNY and CDR2 SVGAGI (reference sequence). The CDR3 loop spans 13 amino acids.